A selection of T cell receptor beta chains follows, all from one sample in a study of T cell responses to AZD1222 COVID-19 vaccine. The repertoire was sequenced with immunoSEQ multiplex PCR; TCRdb's copy has only in-frame clones and lacks some. The table lists approximately 75,000 clones, 90% of them singletons. Here the sequenced sample was peripheral blood, taken 28 days after the second AZD1222 dose. Receptors were obtained from an adult who received the AZD1222 COVID-19 vaccine. CDR3s leave out the opening cysteine and the closing phenylalanine or tryptophan. D genes are given only for firm matches.

TRBV7-9,TRBD1,ASSLGAGQGMNTEAF
TRBV3-1/TRBV3-2,-,ASSPVGDSYEQY
TRBV30,TRBD1,AWSEVDRVREAF
TRBV5-6,TRBD1,ASRLGTGPFTDTQY
TRBV7-9,TRBD1,ASSPGQGVYGYT
TRBV29-1,-,SVEMGYGGYT
TRBV18,-,ASSRGVSSYEQY
TRBV9,-,ASSEADTGELF
TRBV24-1,TRBD1,ATSDPNNRQGWSGELF
TRBV2,-,ASNTFKETEAF
TRBV6-4,-,ASSDSRDQAF
TRBV11-2,-,ASSYDGVEAF
TRBV3-1/TRBV3-2,-,ASSQVQGRRT
TRBV9,-,ASSVEGWGTQY
TRBV24-1,TRBD2,ATAGTSGGAIRTDTQY
TRBV19,-,ATSQDISTEAF